The source of this T cell receptor (beta chain) is a study of CD8+CD57+ T cells in acquired aplastic anemia. Background on the study: Read counts for CD4+ cells (from healthy donors) averaged roughly 10 million.

Study conclusions and caveats: Common to patients and controls were twenty-nine CD8+ CDR3 sequences. No significant difference in CD8+ Simpson's diversity was found between patients and controls.

On this clonotype: The antigen is unknown.

CDR3 length equals 15 residues. Germline V CDR1 and CDR2: DFQATT, SNEGSKA (reference sequence). After removal of 2 bases from V and 2 bases from J, the junction contained 7 bases not matched to a gene. TCR beta VDJ and CDR3 profiling used genomic DNA as template. Using its own MiXCR run on the reads, TCRdb lists one record per CDR3 protein. The table records approximately 170,000 distinct CDR3 sequences, about 64% of them present only once. This TCR came from a human donor in good health. Sequenced sample: sorted CD4+, CD8+, or CD8+CD57+ T cells (not recorded which) from PBMCs. This rearrangement joins TRBV20-1 to TRBJ2-3, with 7 bases that match TRBD1. For the CDR3, the DNA is TGCAGTGCTAGAAGCGTGACAGGGCCCACAGATACGCAGTATTTT. It is translated as CSARSVTGPTDTQYF.